A selection of T cell receptor beta chains follows, all from one sample in a study of CD8 T cells in Susac syndrome. One entry per CDR3 protein, called by TCRdb with MiXCR from the immunoSEQ multiplex PCR reads. Here the sample spans roughly 140,000 distinct CDR3 sequences, 90% to 96% being singletons. The sequencing sample was made of CD4+ T cells from PBMCs. All receptors come from a human donor with Susac syndrome. Each CDR3 is given with its conserved first and last residue. Fields, in order: J gene, V gene, CDR3 protein.

j_call: TRBJ1-2
v_call: TRBV20-1
cdr3_aa: CSASAIANYGYTF

j_call: TRBJ2-7
v_call: TRBV20-1
cdr3_aa: CSARSSGSSYEQYF

j_call: TRBJ1-1
v_call: TRBV16
cdr3_aa: CASSPHPGANTEAFF

j_call: TRBJ2-7
v_call: TRBV7-2
cdr3_aa: CASSSPGQMLYEQYF

j_call: TRBJ1-4
v_call: TRBV20-1
cdr3_aa: CSASAQPNEKLFF

j_call: TRBJ2-1
v_call: TRBV7-2
cdr3_aa: CASSWDSQREFF

j_call: TRBJ2-1
v_call: TRBV23-1
cdr3_aa: CASKLPGRSRDNEQFF

j_call: TRBJ1-4
v_call: TRBV19
cdr3_aa: CASNPQGPNEKLFF

j_call: TRBJ1-1
v_call: TRBV29-1
cdr3_aa: CSDGVTEAFF

j_call: TRBJ1-6
v_call: TRBV6-5
cdr3_aa: CASSYQTTVKPNSPLHF

j_call: TRBJ1-1
v_call: TRBV15
cdr3_aa: CATSREANTEAFF

j_call: TRBJ2-7
v_call: TRBV3-1
cdr3_aa: CASSRGTGPYEQYF

j_call: TRBJ2-4
v_call: TRBV5-1
cdr3_aa: CASSFGGLQAKNIQYF

j_call: TRBJ1-1
v_call: TRBV20-1
cdr3_aa: CSVAGAGIEAFF

j_call: TRBJ2-5
v_call: TRBV14
cdr3_aa: CASSQDFGGATETQYF

j_call: TRBJ1-2
v_call: TRBV25-1
cdr3_aa: CASSGNDGYYGYTF

j_call: TRBJ2-4
v_call: TRBV28
cdr3_aa: CASRYPGKNIQYF

j_call: TRBJ2-1
v_call: TRBV24-1
cdr3_aa: CATSDSPSDEQFF

j_call: TRBJ2-3
v_call: TRBV4-1
cdr3_aa: CASSHLPEASGATDTQYF

j_call: TRBJ2-7
v_call: TRBV7-2
cdr3_aa: CASSLATGTYYEQYF

j_call: TRBJ2-5
v_call: TRBV7-7
cdr3_aa: CASSPRGTGETQYF

j_call: TRBJ2-2
v_call: TRBV9
cdr3_aa: CASSVVAGNTGELFF

j_call: TRBJ1-2
v_call: TRBV20-1
cdr3_aa: CSASPYYGYTF

j_call: TRBJ2-7
v_call: TRBV5-1
cdr3_aa: CASSLTTGTSGINEQYF

j_call: TRBJ2-1
v_call: TRBV12-5
cdr3_aa: CASAWGGNEQFF

j_call: TRBJ2-7
v_call: TRBV20-1
cdr3_aa: CSARGDASFPGEQYF

j_call: TRBJ2-7
v_call: TRBV9
cdr3_aa: CASSVGGTGSYEQYF

j_call: TRBJ2-3
v_call: TRBV9
cdr3_aa: CASSVASGSADTQYF

j_call: TRBJ1-4
v_call: TRBV4-1
cdr3_aa: CAGGRIAGEKLFF

j_call: TRBJ2-1
v_call: TRBV4-1
cdr3_aa: CASSQDNRGGDEQFF

j_call: TRBJ1-1
v_call: TRBV25-1
cdr3_aa: CASSERGTAEAFF

j_call: TRBJ2-2
v_call: TRBV15
cdr3_aa: CATSTSGTVPGELFF

j_call: TRBJ2-7
v_call: TRBV28
cdr3_aa: CASSLSFGTGSVEQYF

j_call: TRBJ1-1
v_call: TRBV4-1
cdr3_aa: CASSPSEGNTEAFF

j_call: TRBJ1-2
v_call: TRBV12-3/TRBV12-4
cdr3_aa: CASSQGTTTNF

j_call: TRBJ2-7
v_call: TRBV29-1
cdr3_aa: CSYGRGSEQYF

j_call: TRBJ1-3
v_call: TRBV7-9
cdr3_aa: CASSLTQPRENTIYF

j_call: TRBJ2-3
v_call: TRBV24-1
cdr3_aa: CATSDPGGFDTQYF

j_call: TRBJ1-1
v_call: TRBV25-1
cdr3_aa: CASSESGTGDFGEAFF

j_call: TRBJ2-3
v_call: TRBV5-4
cdr3_aa: CASRKTSESTDTQYF

j_call: TRBJ1-5
v_call: TRBV7-2
cdr3_aa: CASSWRGQDQPQHF

j_call: TRBJ2-3
v_call: TRBV6-5
cdr3_aa: CASSYDPTDTQYF

j_call: TRBJ1-1
v_call: TRBV7-9
cdr3_aa: CASSLLVGMNTEAFF

j_call: TRBJ2-3
v_call: TRBV3-1
cdr3_aa: CASSQDLDSTDTQYF

j_call: TRBJ2-3
v_call: TRBV7-7
cdr3_aa: CASSLASPRILMQLDTQYF